In its sample, the clone carrying this TCR beta chain was seen a few times. Per the authors' pipeline: Nucleated cell counts were estimated from reference gene primer amplification. Assay: immunoSEQ multiplex PCR; the TCRdb copy retains only in-frame clones and omits some. V and J calls and clone size are as listed in that table; D and trimming were resolved from the DNA. The profile shows about 100,000 clones, almost 80% of them singletons. This sample is part of a study of blood T cell repertoires in COVID-19. The overall study: Samples came from the United States, Italy and Spain, spanning acute and convalescent COVID-19. PBMCs, B-cell-depleted T cells, or T cells provided the cDNA or gDNA that made up the material.

CDR3 length equals 13 residues. Germline values: CDR1 SNHLY, CDR2 FYNNEI. V gave up 6 bases and J gave up 4 bases, with 10 bases separating them. This TCR was sampled from a man in his 70s with active or convalescent COVID-19. The chain carries TRBV2 and TRBJ2-1; D is unresolved. The sequenced sample was peripheral blood. As DNA, the CDR3 is TGTGCCAGCAGGACATACACATACAATGAGCAGTTCTTC. It yields the protein CASRTYTYNEQFF.